A selection of T cell receptor beta chains follows, all from one sample in a study of T-cell memory formation after mild COVID-19. TCRdb itself ran the 5' RACE reads through MiXCR, one entry per CDR3 protein. The table lists fewer than 140,000 distinct CDR3 sequences, around 12% of them singletons. Input material: PBMCs or a T cell subset sorted from them (not recorded which). The receptors were sampled from an adult woman who had mild COVID-19 (a few samples of this study predate the infection). Cell type and time point are not known. Both conserved end residues are part of each CDR3. A D gene is named only where the DNA matches it firmly. Some rows mark clone size as missing; the rest say once, few, many or name a class of expanded clone.

TRBJ2-7,14,TRBD1,.,TRBV20-1,TGCAGTGCTAGCGGGGACAGGGTCGTGCACGAGCAGTACTTC,CSASGDRVVHEQYF
TRBJ2-3,14,.,.,TRBV7-9,TGTGCCAGCAGCTTTACCGGCAACACAGATACGCAGTATTTT,CASSFTGNTDTQYF
TRBJ2-1,15,TRBD2,few,TRBV19,TGTGCCAGTAGACCTCTAGCGGGAGGTTACAATGAGCAGTTCTTC,CASRPLAGGYNEQFF
TRBJ2-1,13,.,many,TRBV20-1,TGCAGTGCTAGTGACGGAAAAACGAATGAGCAGTTCTTC,CSASDGKTNEQFF
TRBJ2-2,16,.,.,TRBV15,TGTGCCACCAGCAGAGAACCCATAACGAACACCGGGGAGCTGTTTTTT,CATSREPITNTGELFF
TRBJ1-1,15,TRBD1,once,TRBV12-5,TGTGCTAGTGGTTTGGTAGGGACAGGTGGCACTGAAGCTTTCTTT,CASGLVGTGGTEAFF
TRBJ1-2,13,.,few,TRBV7-9,TGTGCCAGCAGCCCACCGGTCGGCCATGGCTACACCTTC,CASSPPVGHGYTF
TRBJ2-3,15,TRBD2,many,TRBV6-4,TGTGCCAGCAGCCTTAGCGGCGGGAGTGGAGATACGCAGTATTTT,CASSLSGGSGDTQYF
TRBJ2-3,16,TRBD1,.,TRBV15,TGTGCCACCAGCAGGGACAGGGAAGTCGGCACAGATACGCAGTATTTT,CATSRDREVGTDTQYF
TRBJ1-6,15,.,.,TRBV11-3,TGTGCCAGCAGCTGTAGACACAGCCTTAATTCACCCCTCCACTTT,CASSCRHSLNSPLHF
TRBJ2-2,12,.,few,TRBV7-9,TGTGCCAGCAGCTCAGCTAGCGGGGAGCTGTTTTTT,CASSSASGELFF
TRBJ1-1,14,.,.,TRBV19,TGTGCCAGTAGTATCTCAGGAGTGAACACTGAAGCTTTCTTT,CASSISGVNTEAFF
TRBJ2-7,13,.,few,TRBV27,TGTGCCAGCAGTTTGAGGGACAACTACGAGCAGTACTTC,CASSLRDNYEQYF
TRBJ2-7,15,.,few,TRBV7-9,TGTGCCAGCAGCTCCGAACAAGTTTTCTTCTACGAGCAGTACTTC,CASSSEQVFFYEQYF
TRBJ2-7,13,.,few,TRBV3-1,TGTGCCAGCAGCCAAGAAGACAGGCACGAGCAGTACTTC,CASSQEDRHEQYF
TRBJ2-1,15,TRBD1,few,TRBV5-1,TGCGCCAGCAGCTTTCGGGACAGGACCTACAATGAGCAGTTCTTC,CASSFRDRTYNEQFF
TRBJ2-7,15,.,many,TRBV7-2,TGTGCCAGCAGCCCGGACGGGGGATCGGTCAACGAGCAGTACTTC,CASSPDGGSVNEQYF
TRBJ1-2,13,.,.,TRBV5-6,TGTGCCAGCAGCTTAGGATCGTTCTATGGCTACACCTTC,CASSLGSFYGYTF
TRBJ2-7,13,.,few,TRBV13,TGTGCCAGCAGCGTCGGGACGTCCTACGAGCAGTACTTC,CASSVGTSYEQYF
TRBJ2-1,18,.,few,TRBV5-1,TGCGCCAGCAGCAATTCCTCAGGGTTGATTTGGGTTTACAATGAGCAGTTCTTC,CASSNSSGLIWVYNEQFF
TRBJ2-3,13,.,.,TRBV7-6,TGTGCCAGCAGCTTGGACCGGGCAGATACGCAGTATTTT,CASSLDRADTQYF
TRBJ1-3,15,.,few,TRBV19,TGTGCCAGTAGCCTCGACACCTCCTCTGGAAACACCATATATTTT,CASSLDTSSGNTIYF
TRBJ2-7,15,.,.,TRBV23-1,TGCGCCAGCAGTCAATCGTACGGCACATACTACGAGCAGTACTTC,CASSQSYGTYYEQYF
TRBJ1-4,15,TRBD1,.,TRBV5-1,TGCGCCAGCAGCTGGGGCGACAGGGCAGGGGAAAAACTGTTTTTT,CASSWGDRAGEKLFF
TRBJ2-1,16,TRBD2,many,TRBV4-3,TGCGCCAGCAGCCAAGGGCGGGGGGGCTCCTACAATGAGCAGTTCTTC,CASSQGRGGSYNEQFF
TRBJ2-3,16,TRBD2,few,TRBV4-2,TGTGCCAGCAGCCAAGATGGTAGCGGGAGGACGAATACGCAGTATTTT,CASSQDGSGRTNTQYF
TRBJ1-1,14,TRBD1,.,TRBV4-3,TGCGCCAGCAGCCCTGGGACAGGGACCACTGAAGCTTTCTTT,CASSPGTGTTEAFF
TRBJ2-7,13,.,few,TRBV2,TGTGCCAGCAGTGGCAGGTCGGATTACGAGCAGTACTTC,CASSGRSDYEQYF
TRBJ1-2,16,TRBD1,.,TRBV7-9,TGTGCCAGCAGCTTTCCCGACAGGGGCACCAACTATGGCTACACCTTC,CASSFPDRGTNYGYTF
TRBJ2-3,16,TRBD1,.,TRBV3-1,TGTGCCAGCAGCCAAGGGCCAGGGGGAACCACAGATACGCAGTATTTT,CASSQGPGGTTDTQYF
TRBJ2-1,15,.,.,TRBV5-6,TGTGCCAGAAGCACTATGGACAGACCGGAGGATGAGCAGTTCTTC,CARSTMDRPEDEQFF
TRBJ2-7,13,.,many,TRBV7-6,TGTGCCAGCAGCTTAGCGTGGGGGTACGAGCAGTACTTC,CASSLAWGYEQYF
TRBJ2-3,15,.,many,TRBV7-6,TGTGCCAGCAGATCCAGCAACAGGGGCACAGATACGCAGTATTTT,CASRSSNRGTDTQYF
TRBJ2-1,16,TRBD2,.,TRBV5-5,TGTGCCAGCAGCTTGAGGGTAGCGGGCTCCTACAATGAGCAGTTCTTC,CASSLRVAGSYNEQFF
TRBJ2-7,14,.,.,TRBV7-6,TGTGCCAGCAGCCTATTGACAGAGTCCTACGAGCAGTACTTC,CASSLLTESYEQYF
TRBJ2-7,19,TRBD2,.,TRBV7-8,TGTGCCAGCAGCTTAGCAGGACCGGGACTAGCGGGTCCCTCCTACGAGCAGTACTTC,CASSLAGPGLAGPSYEQYF
TRBJ2-7,15,TRBD1,.,TRBV5-6,TGTGCCAGCAGTTCTACCGGGACAGGGGGATACGAGCAGTACTTC,CASSSTGTGGYEQYF
TRBJ2-7,15,TRBD2,few,TRBV27,TGTGCCAGCAGCCCTAGCGGGAGCCCCTACTACGAGCAGTACTTC,CASSPSGSPYYEQYF
TRBJ2-1,16,TRBD2,few,TRBV5-1,TGCGCCAGCAGCGGCGGATTTAGCGGGATTCTCAATGAGCAGTTCTTC,CASSGGFSGILNEQFF
TRBJ2-7,16,TRBD2,few,TRBV11-2,TGTGCCAGCAGCTTAGGCCCTCTACTAGCGGGAGGGCCCCAGTACTTC,CASSLGPLLAGGPQYF
TRBJ1-1,15,TRBD1,.,TRBV9,TGTGCCAGCAGCGTAGGCGGACAGGGGAAGCCTGAAGCTTTCTTT,CASSVGGQGKPEAFF
TRBJ1-6,15,.,few,TRBV5-1,TGCGCCAGCAGCTTGGCCGAGGCAGGGGATTCACCCCTCCACTTT,CASSLAEAGDSPLHF
TRBJ2-7,14,TRBD1,many,TRBV5-1,TGCGCCAGCAGCACAGGGACAGGGGTTTACGAGCAGTACTTC,CASSTGTGVYEQYF
TRBJ2-7,16,.,few,TRBV7-3,TGTGCCAGCAGCGAAGTGTCGGGGGGCGGCTTAGGGGAGCAGTACTTC,CASSEVSGGGLGEQYF
TRBJ2-2,15,.,many,TRBV15,TGTGCCACCAGCAGAGAGGACAGTAACACCGGGGAGCTGTTTTTT,CATSREDSNTGELFF
TRBJ2-5,15,TRBD2,few,TRBV7-9,TGTGCCAGCAGCCCGGGACTAGCGGAACAAGAGACCCAGTACTTC,CASSPGLAEQETQYF